Shown below are 8 T cell receptor beta chains from a single sample sequenced in a study of blood T cell repertoires in COVID-19. Assay used: immunoSEQ multiplex PCR; TCRdb lists only in-frame clones, some missing. The sample includes 25,000 to 35,000 clones, about 88% of them seen just once. Sequencing input: peripheral blood. The receptor source for this set is a man older than 75 with acute or convalescent COVID-19.

The chain joins TRBV19 to TRBJ2-1, with a tentative D call TRBD1 (6 bases). From germline, CDR1 is LNHDA and CDR2 SQIVND (reference sequence). The V gene lost 1 base and the J gene lost 7 bases, with 23 bases spanning the gap. This CDR3 region has 18 residues. The CDR3: CASSIVAADSGSPNEQFF. The DNA for the CDR3 is TGTGCCAGTAGTATAGTAGCCGCGGACAGCGGCTCCCCAAATGAGCAGTTCTTC.

The CDR3 DNA reads as TGTGCCTGGAGCATAGACAACGCTGAAGCTTTCTTT. Its translation is CAWSIDNAEAFF. V usage is TRBV30 and J usage is TRBJ1-1; D gene unclear. Germline V gene data show CDR1 as GTSNPN and CDR2 as SVGIG (reference sequence). The CDR3 has 12 residues. Trimming cost V 3 bases and J 6 bases, with 11 bases left between them.

The chain recombines TRBV25-1 with TRBJ2-2; D gene ambiguous. CDR1 and CDR2 (germline): MGHDK, SYGVNS. V was shortened by 0 bases and J by 3 bases, with 5 bases between the two germline ends. CDR3 length: 14 amino acids. The CDR3 reads CASSEYVDTGELFF. In DNA, the CDR3 is TGTGCCAGCAGTGAATATGTAGACACCGGGGAGCTGTTTTTT.

The gene calls are TRBV6-5 and TRBJ1-6, with TRBD1 as a possible D gene (5 bases). Trimming stripped 2 bases from V and 9 bases from J, with 11 bases between. The CDR3 has 14 amino acids. CDR1 MNHEY and CDR2 SVGAGI come from the germline V gene. The CDR3: CASSYVQGSSPLHF. In DNA, the CDR3 is TGTGCCAGCAGTTACGTCCAGGGCAGTTCACCCCTCCACTTT.

V is TRBV6-2 or TRBV6-3 and J is TRBJ2-7; D is undetermined. This CDR3 is built from 12 residues. Germline CDR1 reads MNHEY; CDR2 reads SVGEGT. V shed 0 bases and J shed 4 bases, with 4 bases lying between them. In DNA, the CDR3 is TGTGCCAGCAGTTACTCATCTTACGAGCAGTACTTC. As protein: CASSYSSYEQYF.

This clone was counted once. V gene TRBV28 combines with J gene TRBJ1-5; TRBD1 might be the D (6 bases). Between the trimmed V and J ends, which lost 5 bases and 4 bases, there was a span of 15 bases. Per germline, CDR1 MDHEN and CDR2 SYDVKM. The CDR3 has 15 residues. The CDR3 DNA sequence: TGTGCCAGCAGTCCCCGGACAGTGGGGAATCAGCCCCAGCATTTT. It specifies CASSPRTVGNQPQHF.

The J gene is TRBJ2-7, the V gene TRBV2; tentatively, D is TRBD2 (5 bases). Trimming left V 6 bases short and J 6 bases short, with 15 bases between. The CDR3 has 13 amino acids. CDR1 and CDR2 from the germline V gene are SNHLY and FYNNEI. As DNA, the CDR3 is TGTGCCAGCAGGAGGACGGGGTCGATCGAGCAGTACTTC. Translation gives CASRRTGSIEQYF.

J is TRBJ2-7 and V is TRBV10-3; 7 nucleotides line up with TRBD2. Germline lookup yields CDR1 ENHRY and CDR2 SYGVKD. The V segment lost 3 bases and the J segment 4 bases; nucleotides outside the gene matches: 15. This CDR3 is 17 amino acids long. The chain's CDR3 is CAISDRTGRKGVYEQYF. The CDR3 DNA reads as TGTGCCATCAGTGACCGGACCGGGAGGAAAGGGGTTTACGAGCAGTACTTC.